The entry below describes one TCR beta chain. What it binds is unknown. The sample comes from a study of T-cell reconstitution after alpha-beta-depleted transplantation in children. Overall study findings and caveats: Reportedly, roughly two months post-transplant, alpha-beta T cells arose from several hundred expanded graft clones.

Per germline, CDR1 MNHEY and CDR2 SMNVEV (reference sequence). The CDR3 covers 14 residues. V was clipped by 4 bases and J by 6 bases; unmatched bases: 4. Library preparation (for TCRbeta) was performed with unique molecular identifiers. TCRdb ran MiXCR on the PCR reads and lists one entry per CDR3 protein. The table records about 980,000 distinct CDR3 sequences, 25% to 35% of them present only once. The chain recombines TRBV27 with TRBJ2-2; 8 nucleotides match TRBD1. This material consisted of PBMCs, mostly from graft donor cells, taken 360 days after TCRalphabeta/CD19-depleted stem cell transplant. The clonotype comes from a boy in the first two years of life who had a stem cell transplant for SCID, so the T cells may come from the graft donor. CDR3 region: CASSSRTGPGELFF. The CDR3 DNA follows: TGTGCCAGCAGTTCGCGGACAGGGCCCGGGGAGCTGTTTTTT.